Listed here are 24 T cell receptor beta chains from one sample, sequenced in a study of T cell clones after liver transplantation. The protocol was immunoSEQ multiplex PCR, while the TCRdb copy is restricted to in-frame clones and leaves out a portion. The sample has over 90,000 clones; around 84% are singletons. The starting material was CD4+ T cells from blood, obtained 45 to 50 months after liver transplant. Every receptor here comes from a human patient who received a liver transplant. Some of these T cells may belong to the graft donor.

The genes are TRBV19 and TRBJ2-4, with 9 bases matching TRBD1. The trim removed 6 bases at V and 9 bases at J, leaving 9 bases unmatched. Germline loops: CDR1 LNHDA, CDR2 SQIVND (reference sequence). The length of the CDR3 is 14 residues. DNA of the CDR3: TGTGCCAGTAGGGCGGACAGGGGCTTTGGCATTCAGTACTTC. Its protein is CASRADRGFGIQYF.

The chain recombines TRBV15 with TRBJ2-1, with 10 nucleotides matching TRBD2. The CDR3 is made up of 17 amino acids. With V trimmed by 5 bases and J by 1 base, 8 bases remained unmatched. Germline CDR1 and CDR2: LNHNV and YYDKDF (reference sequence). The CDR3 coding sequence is TGTGCCACCAGCCTCTCGACTAGCGGGCCTTCCTACAATGAGCAGTTCTTC. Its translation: CATSLSTSGPSYNEQFF.

This CDR3 is CASSHGQGTGELFF. The CDR3 coding sequence is TGCGCCAGCAGCCACGGTCAGGGAACCGGGGAGCTGTTTTTT. This sequence joins TRBV5-1 and TRBJ2-2; a weak D match, TRBD1 (5 bases). Germline V gene data show CDR1 as SGHRS and CDR2 as YFSETQ. The length of the CDR3 is 14 residues. V shed 4 bases and J shed 5 bases, with 12 bases lying between them.

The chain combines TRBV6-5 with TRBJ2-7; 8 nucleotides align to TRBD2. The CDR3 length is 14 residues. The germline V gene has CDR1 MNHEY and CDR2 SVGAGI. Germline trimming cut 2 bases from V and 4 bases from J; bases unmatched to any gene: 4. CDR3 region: CASSYAREGYEQYF. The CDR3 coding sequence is TGTGCCAGCAGTTACGCCCGGGAGGGGTACGAGCAGTACTTC.

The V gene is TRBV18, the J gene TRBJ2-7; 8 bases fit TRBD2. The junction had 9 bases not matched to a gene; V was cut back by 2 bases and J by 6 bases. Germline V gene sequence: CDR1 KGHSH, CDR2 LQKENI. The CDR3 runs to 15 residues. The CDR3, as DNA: TGTGCCAGCTCACCATCACCGGGACTAGGCGTCGAGCAGTACTTC. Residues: CASSPSPGLGVEQYF.

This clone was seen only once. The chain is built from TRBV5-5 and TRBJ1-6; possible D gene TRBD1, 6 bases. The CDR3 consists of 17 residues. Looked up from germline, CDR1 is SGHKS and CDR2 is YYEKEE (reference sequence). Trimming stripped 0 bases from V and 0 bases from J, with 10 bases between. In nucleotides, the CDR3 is TGTGCCAGCAGCTTGGGGAGGGGGACCTCCTATAATTCACCCCTCCACTTT. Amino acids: CASSLGRGTSYNSPLHF. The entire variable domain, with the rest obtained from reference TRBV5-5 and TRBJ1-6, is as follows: DAGVTQSPTHLIKTRGQQVTLRCSPISGHKSVSWYQQVLGQGPQFIFQYYEKEERGRGNFPDRFSARQFPNYSSELNVNALLLGDSALYLCASSLGRGTSYNSPLHFGNGTRLTVT.

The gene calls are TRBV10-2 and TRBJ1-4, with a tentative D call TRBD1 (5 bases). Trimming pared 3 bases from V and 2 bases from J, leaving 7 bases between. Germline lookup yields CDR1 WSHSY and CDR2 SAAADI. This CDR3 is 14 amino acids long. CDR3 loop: CASSEWGTNEKLFF. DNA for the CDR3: TGCGCCAGCAGTGAATGGGGGACTAATGAAAAACTGTTTTTT.

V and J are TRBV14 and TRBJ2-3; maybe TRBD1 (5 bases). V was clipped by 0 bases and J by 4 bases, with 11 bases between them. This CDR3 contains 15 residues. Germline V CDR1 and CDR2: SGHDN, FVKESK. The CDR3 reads CASSQDLDTSDTQYF. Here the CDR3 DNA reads TGTGCCAGCAGCCAAGATTTGGACACTTCAGATACGCAGTATTTT.

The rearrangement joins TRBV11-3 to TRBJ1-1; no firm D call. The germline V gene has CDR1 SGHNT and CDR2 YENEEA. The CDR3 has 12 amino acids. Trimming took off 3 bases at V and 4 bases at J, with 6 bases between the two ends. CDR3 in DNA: TGTGCCAGCAGCTTCGGTAGCACTGAAGCTTTCTTT. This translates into CASSFGSTEAFF.

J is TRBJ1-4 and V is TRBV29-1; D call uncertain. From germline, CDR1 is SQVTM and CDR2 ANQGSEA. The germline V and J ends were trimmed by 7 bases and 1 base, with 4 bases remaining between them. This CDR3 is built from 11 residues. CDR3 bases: TGCAGCGGTGGAACTAATGAAAAACTGTTTTTT. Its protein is CSGGTNEKLFF.

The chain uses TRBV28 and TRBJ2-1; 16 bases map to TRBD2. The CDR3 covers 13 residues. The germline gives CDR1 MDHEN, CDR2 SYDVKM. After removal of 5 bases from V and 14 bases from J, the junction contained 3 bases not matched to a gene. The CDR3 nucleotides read TGTGCCAGCAGTGGGACTAGCGGGAGGGCCAAGTTCTTC. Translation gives CASSGTSGRAKFF.

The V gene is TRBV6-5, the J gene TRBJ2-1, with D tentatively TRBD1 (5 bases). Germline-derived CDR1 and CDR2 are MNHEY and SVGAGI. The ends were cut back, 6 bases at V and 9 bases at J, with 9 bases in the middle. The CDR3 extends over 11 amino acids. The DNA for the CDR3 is TGTGCCAGCAGGCAGGGAAGTGAGCAGTTCTTC. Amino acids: CASRQGSEQFF.

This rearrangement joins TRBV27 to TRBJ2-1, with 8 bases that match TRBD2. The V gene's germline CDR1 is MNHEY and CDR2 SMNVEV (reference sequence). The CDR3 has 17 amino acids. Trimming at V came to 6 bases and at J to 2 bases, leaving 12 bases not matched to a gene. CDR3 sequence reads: CASRLAAQKTPYNEQFF. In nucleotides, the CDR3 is TGTGCCAGCAGACTAGCGGCCCAAAAAACCCCCTACAATGAGCAGTTCTTC.

CDR3 bases: TGTGCCAGTAGTACTCGGACAGGGGGCGTGGGGCTCTATGGCTACACCTTC. This gives the protein CASSTRTGGVGLYGYTF. This sequence joins TRBV19 and TRBJ1-2; 11 bases are a match to TRBD1. V trimming: 4 bases; J trimming: 4 bases; junction bases outside the gene matches: 11. The CDR3 runs to 17 residues. Germline assignment: CDR1 LNHDA and CDR2 SQIVND (reference sequence).

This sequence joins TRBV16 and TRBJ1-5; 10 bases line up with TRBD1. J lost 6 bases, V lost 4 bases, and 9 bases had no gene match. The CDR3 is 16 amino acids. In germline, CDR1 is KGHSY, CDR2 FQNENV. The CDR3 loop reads CASSRNRDRGFQPQHF. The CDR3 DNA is TGTGCCAGCAGCCGCAACCGGGACAGGGGATTTCAGCCCCAGCATTTT.

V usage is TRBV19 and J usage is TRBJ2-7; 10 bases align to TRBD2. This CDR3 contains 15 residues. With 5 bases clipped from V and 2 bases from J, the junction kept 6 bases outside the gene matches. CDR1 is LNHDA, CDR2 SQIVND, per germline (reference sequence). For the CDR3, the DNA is TGTGCCAGTAGTGTCTCTAGCGGGGGTCCCTACGAGCAGTACTTC. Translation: CASSVSSGGPYEQYF.

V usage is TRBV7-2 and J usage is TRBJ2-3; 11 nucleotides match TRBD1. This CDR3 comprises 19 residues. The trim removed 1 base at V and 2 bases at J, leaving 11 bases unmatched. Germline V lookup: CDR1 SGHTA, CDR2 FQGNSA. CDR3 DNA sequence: TGTGCCAGCAGCTTAGGGACAGGGGGCTTGGGGTCATTCACAGATACGCAGTATTTT. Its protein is CASSLGTGGLGSFTDTQYF.

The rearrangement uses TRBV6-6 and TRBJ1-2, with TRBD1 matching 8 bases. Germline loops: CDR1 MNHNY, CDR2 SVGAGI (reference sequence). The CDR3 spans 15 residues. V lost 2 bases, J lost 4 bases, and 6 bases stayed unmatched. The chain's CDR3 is CASSYMTDRGYGYTF. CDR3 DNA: TGTGCCAGCAGTTACATGACAGACAGGGGCTATGGCTACACCTTC.

The CDR3 spells CASQREVSYNEQFF. CDR3 in DNA: TGTGCCAGCCAGCGGGAGGTCTCCTACAATGAGCAGTTCTTC. V usage is TRBV6-4 and J usage is TRBJ2-1; 9 bases align to TRBD2. Trimming took 8 bases from V and 0 from J; bases not matched to a gene: 2. Germline V gene sequence: CDR1 MRHNA, CDR2 SNTAGT. The CDR3 length is 14 residues.

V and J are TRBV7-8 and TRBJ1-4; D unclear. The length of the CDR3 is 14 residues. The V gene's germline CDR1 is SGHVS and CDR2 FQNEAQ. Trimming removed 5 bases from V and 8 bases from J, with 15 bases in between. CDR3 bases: TGTGCCAGCAGCGAATTTAGGGATGGCGAAAAACTGTTTTTT. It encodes CASSEFRDGEKLFF.

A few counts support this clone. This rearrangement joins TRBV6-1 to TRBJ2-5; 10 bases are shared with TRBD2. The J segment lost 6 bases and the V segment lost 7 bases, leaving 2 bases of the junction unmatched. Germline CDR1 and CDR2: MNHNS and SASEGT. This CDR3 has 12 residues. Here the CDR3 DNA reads TGTGCCAGCATACTAGCGGGACAGACCCAGTACTTC. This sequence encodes CASILAGQTQYF.

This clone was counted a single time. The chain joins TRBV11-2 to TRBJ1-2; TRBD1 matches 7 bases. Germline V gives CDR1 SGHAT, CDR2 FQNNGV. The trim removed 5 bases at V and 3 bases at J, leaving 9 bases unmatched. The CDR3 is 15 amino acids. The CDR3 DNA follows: TGTGCCAGCAGCCTCAGCAGGGGGACGCACTATGGCTACACCTTC. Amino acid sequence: CASSLSRGTHYGYTF.

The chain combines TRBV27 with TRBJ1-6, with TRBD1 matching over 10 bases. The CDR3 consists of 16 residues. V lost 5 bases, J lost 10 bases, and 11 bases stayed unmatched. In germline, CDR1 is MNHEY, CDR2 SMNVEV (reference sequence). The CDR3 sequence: CASSPLGQGVRSPLHF. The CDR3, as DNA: TGTGCCAGCAGTCCCCTCGGACAGGGGGTTAGGTCACCCCTCCACTTT.

The CDR3 DNA reads as TGTGCCAGCAGTTTGGAAGGCGCGGGAGCGACGGATACGCAGTATTTT. Protein product: CASSLEGAGATDTQYF. The chain employs TRBV27 and TRBJ2-3; 7 bases are a match to TRBD2. Trimming at V came to 3 bases and at J to 6 bases, leaving 12 bases not matched to a gene. The CDR3 runs 16 residues. The germline V gene encodes CDR1 MNHEY and CDR2 SMNVEV (reference sequence).